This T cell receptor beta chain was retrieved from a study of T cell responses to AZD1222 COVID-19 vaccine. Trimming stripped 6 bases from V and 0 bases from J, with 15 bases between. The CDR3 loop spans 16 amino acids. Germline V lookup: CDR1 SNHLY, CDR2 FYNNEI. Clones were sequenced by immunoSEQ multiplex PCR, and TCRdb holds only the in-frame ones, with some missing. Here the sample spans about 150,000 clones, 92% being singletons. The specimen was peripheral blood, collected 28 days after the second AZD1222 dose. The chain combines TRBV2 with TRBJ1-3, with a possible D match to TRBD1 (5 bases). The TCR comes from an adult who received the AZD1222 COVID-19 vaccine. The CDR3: CASSPSLGDSGNTIYF. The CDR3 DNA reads TGTGCCAGCAGCCCTTCCTTGGGGGACTCTGGAAACACCATATATTTT. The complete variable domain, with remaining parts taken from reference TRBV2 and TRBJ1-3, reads EPEVTQTPSHQVTQMGQEVILRCVPISNHLYFYWYRQILGQKVEFLVSFYNNEISEKSEIFDDQFSVERPDGSNFTLKIRSTKLEDSAMYFCASSPSLGDSGNTIYFGEGSWLTVV.